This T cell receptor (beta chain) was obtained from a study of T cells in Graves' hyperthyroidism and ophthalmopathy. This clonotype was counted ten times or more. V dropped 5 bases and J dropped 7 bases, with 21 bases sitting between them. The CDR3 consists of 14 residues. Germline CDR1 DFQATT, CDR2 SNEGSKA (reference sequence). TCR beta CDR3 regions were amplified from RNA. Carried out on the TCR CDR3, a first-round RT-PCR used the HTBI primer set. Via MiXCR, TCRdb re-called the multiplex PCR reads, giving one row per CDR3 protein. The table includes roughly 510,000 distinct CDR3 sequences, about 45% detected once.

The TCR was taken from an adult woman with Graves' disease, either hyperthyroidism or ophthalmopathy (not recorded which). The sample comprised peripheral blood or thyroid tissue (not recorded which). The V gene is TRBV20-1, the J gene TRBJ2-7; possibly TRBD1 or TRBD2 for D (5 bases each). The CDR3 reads CSAPRGVARGEQYF. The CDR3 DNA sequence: TGCAGTGCTCCCCGAGGGGTAGCGAGAGGTGAGCAGTACTTC.